This is a list of T cell receptor beta chains from one sample in a study of OX40 agonist ivuxolimab in advanced cancers. Produced via immunoSEQ multiplex PCR; TCRdb's table is partial and in-frame only. The sample comprises some 100,000 clones, 75% to 95% of which are singletons, and more than 0.25% rests with the top ten. The sequencing used CD4+ or CD8+ T cells sorted from blood, collected in a trial of the OX40 agonist ivuxolimab. Receptor source: an adult with an advanced solid tumor such as melanoma, head and neck, liver or kidney cancer. CDR3s include the opening cysteine and the closing phenylalanine or tryptophan. The D gene is left open where the match is weak. A row's size may be missing; if present it is once, few, many or a size class.

v_gene	j_gene	d_gene	abundance	CDR3aa	CDR3nt
TRBV27	TRBJ1-3	NA	NA	CASQKAGLDTIYF	TGTGCCAGCCAAAAGGCCGGGTTAGACACCATATATTTT
TRBV19	TRBJ2-2	TRBD1	few	CASSKMAYRGNTGELFF	TGTGCCAGTAGCAAAATGGCTTACAGGGGGAACACCGGGGAGCTGTTTTTT
TRBV6-5	TRBJ2-7	NA	NA	CASRSPGQSSYEQYF	TGTGCCAGCAGGAGCCCGGGCCAGAGCTCCTACGAGCAGTACTTC
TRBV2	TRBJ2-5	TRBD2	NA	CARGLDKRTQYF	TGTGCCAGGGGACTAGACAAAAGGACCCAGTACTTC
TRBV28	TRBJ2-2	TRBD1	NA	CASQSTGTGFGELFF	TGTGCCAGCCAATCAACCGGGACAGGCTTCGGGGAGCTGTTTTTT
TRBV5-6	TRBJ2-5	TRBD2	few	CASSLRTSGRAGTQYF	TGTGCCAGCAGTTTACGGACTAGCGGGAGGGCCGGGACCCAGTACTTC
TRBV29-1	TRBJ1-1	TRBD1	NA	CSVKTGGAFF	TGCAGCGTCAAAACAGGGGGCGCTTTCTTT
TRBV18	TRBJ2-5	TRBD2	NA	CASSPGLAGGEAQYF	TGTGCCAGCTCACCAGGACTAGCGGGAGGCGAGGCCCAGTACTTC
TRBV30	TRBJ1-4	NA	NA	CAWSAQLSANEKLFF	TGTGCCTGGAGTGCCCAGTTGTCAGCTAATGAAAAACTGTTTTTT
TRBV5-8	TRBJ2-1	TRBD2	NA	CASSLVLAGVPLGNEQFF	TGTGCCAGCAGCTTGGTGCTAGCGGGAGTCCCTCTAGGGAATGAGCAGTTCTTC
TRBV10-3	TRBJ1-5	TRBD1	NA	CAISGGGGLEPQHF	TGTGCCATCAGTGGGGGAGGGGGCTTGGAGCCCCAGCATTTT
TRBV27	TRBJ2-1	TRBD1	NA	CASSLRGRVSDNEQFF	TGTGCCAGCAGCCTTAGGGGGCGTGTATCTGACAATGAGCAGTTCTTC
TRBV4-3	TRBJ2-7	NA	NA	CASSQEGGQRYEQYF	TGCGCCAGCAGCCAAGAGGGTGGCCAGCGCTACGAGCAGTACTTC
TRBV28	TRBJ2-2	NA	NA	CASRPGSANTGELFF	TGTGCCAGCAGACCAGGGTCGGCAAACACCGGGGAGCTGTTTTTT
TRBV4-3	TRBJ2-3	NA	NA	CASSHPDGVTQYF	TGCGCCAGCAGCCATCCCGATGGGGTTACGCAGTATTTT
TRBV28	TRBJ2-7	TRBD1	NA	CASKQGAREQYF	TGTGCCAGCAAACAGGGGGCTCGCGAGCAGTACTTC
TRBV19	TRBJ2-1	NA	NA	CASSIGSVEQFF	TGTGCCAGTAGTATAGGTAGCGTTGAGCAGTTCTTC
TRBV7-9	TRBJ2-3	NA	NA	CASSFGGGVGTDTQYF	TGTGCCAGCAGCTTCGGCGGAGGGGTCGGCACAGATACGCAGTATTTT
TRBV28	TRBJ2-3	TRBD2	NA	CASSLLPPGLAGGTDTQYF	TGTGCCAGCAGTTTATTACCCCCGGGACTAGCGGGAGGGACAGATACGCAGTATTTT
TRBV4-1	TRBJ1-4	TRBD1	once	CASSPQATGGGTNEKLFF	TGCGCCAGCAGCCCCCAGGCGACAGGGGGAGGAACTAATGAAAAACTGTTTTTT
TRBV18	TRBJ2-3	TRBD1	NA	CASSPLRNRGSTDTQYF	TGTGCCAGCTCACCACTCAGGAACAGGGGGAGCACAGATACGCAGTATTTT
TRBV7-8	TRBJ2-5	NA	NA	CASSPVHPGWAGQETQYF	TGTGCCAGCAGTCCTGTCCACCCGGGATGGGCGGGCCAAGAGACCCAGTACTTC